Reported below is one T cell receptor (beta chain). The entry originates in a study of blood T cell repertoires in COVID-19. This CDR3 has 18 residues. V lost 0 bases and J 2 bases, leaving 17 bases between the germline ends. Germline lookup yields CDR1 LGHNA and CDR2 YNFKEQ. Assay: immunoSEQ multiplex PCR; the TCRdb copy retains only in-frame clones and omits some. The sample has about 500,000 clones, approximately 86% seen once. This sequence joins TRBV4-2 and TRBJ2-1, with a tentative D call TRBD2 (6 bases). What was sequenced was PBMCs or T cells enriched from blood (not recorded which). The TCR originated in a woman under 30 who had recovered from COVID-19. The CDR3 loop reads CASSQDVGRGSTYNEQFF. In nucleotides, the CDR3 is TGTGCCAGCAGCCAAGATGTCGGGCGGGGATCCACCTACAATGAGCAGTTCTTC.